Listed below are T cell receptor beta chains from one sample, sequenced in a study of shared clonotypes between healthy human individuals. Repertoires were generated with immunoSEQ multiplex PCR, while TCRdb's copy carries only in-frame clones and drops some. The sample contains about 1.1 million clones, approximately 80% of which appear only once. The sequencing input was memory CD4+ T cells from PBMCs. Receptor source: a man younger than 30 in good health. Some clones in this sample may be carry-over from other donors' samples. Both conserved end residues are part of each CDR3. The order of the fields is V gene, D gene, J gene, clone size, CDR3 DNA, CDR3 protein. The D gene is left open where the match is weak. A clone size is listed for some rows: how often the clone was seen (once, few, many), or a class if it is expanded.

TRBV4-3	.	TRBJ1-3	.	TGCGCCAGCAGCCGGGCCCCCAGCCTGGGAAACACCATATATTTT	CASSRAPSLGNTIYF
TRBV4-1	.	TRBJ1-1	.	TGCGCCAGCAGCCAAGCAAGGCAGTCAACAGCTAACACTGAAGCTTTCTTT	CASSQARQSTANTEAFF
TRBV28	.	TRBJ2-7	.	TGTGCCAGCAGACAGCCCCTTTCCTACGAGCAGTACTTC	CASRQPLSYEQYF
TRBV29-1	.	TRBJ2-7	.	TGCAGCGGGACTACAGGGTACGAGCAGTACTTC	CSGTTGYEQYF
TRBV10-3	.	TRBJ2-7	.	TGTGCCATCAACGCCGGGACCGGGGTCCACGAGCAGTACTTC	CAINAGTGVHEQYF
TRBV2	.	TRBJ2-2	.	TGTGCCAGCAGTGAGGGTACTCCGAACACCGGGGAGCTGTTTTTT	CASSEGTPNTGELFF
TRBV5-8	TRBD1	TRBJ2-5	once	TGTGCCAGCAGCCCCCGGGGACAGTTCCAAGAGACCCAGTACTTC	CASSPRGQFQETQYF
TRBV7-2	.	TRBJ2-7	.	TGTGCCAGCAGCTTAGTTACAGACTCCTACGAGCAGTACTTC	CASSLVTDSYEQYF
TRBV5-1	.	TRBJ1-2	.	TGCGCCAGCAGTATTGGCCGACCTAACTATGGCTACACCTTC	CASSIGRPNYGYTF
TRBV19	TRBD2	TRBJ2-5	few	TGTGCCAGTAGTTTGTGGACTAGCGGGAGCGAGGAGACCCAGTACTTC	CASSLWTSGSEETQYF
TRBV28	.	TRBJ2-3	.	TGTGCCAGCAGTTACGGACGCACAGATACGCAGTATTTT	CASSYGRTDTQYF
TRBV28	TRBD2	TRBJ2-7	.	TGTGCCAGCAGTTTGGGGACTACCTACGAGCAGTACTTC	CASSLGTTYEQYF
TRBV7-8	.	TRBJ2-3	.	TGTGCCAGCAGCCTAAACACGGGCGCCCTGAGCACAGATACGCAGTATTTT	CASSLNTGALSTDTQYF
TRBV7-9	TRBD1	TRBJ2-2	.	TGTGCCAGCGCCGGGACAGGGGACACCGGGGAGCTGTTTTTT	CASAGTGDTGELFF
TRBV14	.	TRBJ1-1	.	TGTGCCAGCAGCCAAGATCTCAGGAAGGAAGCTTTCTTT	CASSQDLRKEAFF
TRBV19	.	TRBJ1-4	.	TGTGCCAGTAGTATGAGGGGGAATGAAAAACTGTTTTTT	CASSMRGNEKLFF
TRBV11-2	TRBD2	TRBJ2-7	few	TGTGCCAGCAGCCCTGTCGGGAGGGCCGGACGTTCCTCCTACGAGCAGTACTTC	CASSPVGRAGRSSYEQYF
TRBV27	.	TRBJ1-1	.	TGTGCCAGCAGTCAGGGGTTGAGCACTGAAGCTTTCTTT	CASSQGLSTEAFF
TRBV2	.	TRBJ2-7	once	TGTGCCAGCAGTGAACAGGACGGGTGGGACGAGCAGTACTTC	CASSEQDGWDEQYF
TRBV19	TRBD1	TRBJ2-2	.	TGTGCCAGTAGTGACCCAGGGACAGTGAACACCGGGGAGCTGTTTTTT	CASSDPGTVNTGELFF
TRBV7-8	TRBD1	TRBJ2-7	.	TGTGCCAGCAGCCGGACAGGGAACTACGAGCAGTACTTC	CASSRTGNYEQYF
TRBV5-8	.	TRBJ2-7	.	TGTGCCAGCAGCTTGGGACAGGCTCAGTACTTC	CASSLGQAQYF
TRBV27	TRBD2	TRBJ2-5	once	TGTGCCAGCAGTCCCAGACTAGCGGGCCAAGAGACCCAGTACTTC	CASSPRLAGQETQYF
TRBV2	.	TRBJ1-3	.	TGTGCCAGCAGTGTACCCGCCGGGCCCTCTGGAAACACCATATATTTT	CASSVPAGPSGNTIYF
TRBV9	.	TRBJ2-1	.	TGTGCCAGCAGCCCCCCGTGGGCAGGAATCTACAATGAGCAGTTCTTC	CASSPPWAGIYNEQFF
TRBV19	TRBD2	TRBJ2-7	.	TGTGCCAGTAGCCGTGGTTCCGGGACTAGCGTCAACTACGAGCAGTACTTC	CASSRGSGTSVNYEQYF
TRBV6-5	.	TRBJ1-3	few	TGTGCCAGCAGTTACTCCACAGGCTCTGGAAACACCATATATTTT	CASSYSTGSGNTIYF
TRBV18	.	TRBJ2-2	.	TGTGCCAGCTCACCATTGGCACAGGCGAACACCGGGGAGCTGTTTTTT	CASSPLAQANTGELFF
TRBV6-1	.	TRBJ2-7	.	TGTGCCAGCAGTGAACACTTATCCTACGAGCAGTACTTC	CASSEHLSYEQYF